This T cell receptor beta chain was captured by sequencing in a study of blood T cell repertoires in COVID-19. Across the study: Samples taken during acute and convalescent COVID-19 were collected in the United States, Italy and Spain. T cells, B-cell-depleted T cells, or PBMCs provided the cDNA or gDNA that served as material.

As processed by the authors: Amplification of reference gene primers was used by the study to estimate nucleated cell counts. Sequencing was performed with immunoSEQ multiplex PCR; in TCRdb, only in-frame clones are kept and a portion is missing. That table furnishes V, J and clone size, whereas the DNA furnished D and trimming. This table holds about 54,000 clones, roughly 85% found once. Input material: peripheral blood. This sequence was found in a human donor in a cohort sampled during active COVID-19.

This CDR3 is CATSRPGTGGRNEQFF. For the CDR3, the DNA is TGTGCCACCAGCAGGCCCGGGACAGGGGGGAGGAATGAGCAGTTCTTC. This chain joins TRBV15 and TRBJ2-1; 11 bases fit TRBD1. Per the germline V gene, CDR1 is LNHNV and CDR2 is YYDKDF (reference sequence). J was trimmed by 7 bases and V by 3 bases; bases with no gene match: 8. The CDR3 is 16 amino acids.